This is a list of T cell receptor beta chains from one sample in a study of cytomegalovirus exposure and HLA in healthy donors. Sequencing was performed with immunoSEQ multiplex PCR; in TCRdb, only in-frame clones are kept and a portion is missing. This sample yields roughly 160,000 clones, of which approximately 74% are seen a single time; about 2.7% belongs to the top ten. Sequenced: PBMCs. Receptors were obtained from a woman between 25 and 40 years old in good health and CMV-seronegative. Each CDR3 is given with its conserved first and last residue. Fields, in order: D gene, clone size, J gene, V gene, CDR3 DNA, CDR3 protein. D genes are given only for firm matches. Clone size is not always given. Where it is, it says once, few, many or a class for expanded clones.

>TRBD1|NA|TRBJ1-2|TRBV4-2
TGTGCCAGCAGCCAAGGGACAGGGTATGGCTACACCTTC
CASSQGTGYGYTF
>NA|NA|TRBJ1-6|TRBV5-6
TGTGCCAGCAGCTTGGATCAGAGGTTTTCACCCCTCCACTTT
CASSLDQRFSPLHF
>NA|NA|TRBJ1-2|TRBV5-4
TGTGCCAGCAGTTCAGGGTCCTATGGCTACACCTTC
CASSSGSYGYTF
>TRBD2|few|TRBJ2-1|TRBV7-3
TGTGCCAGCAGCCCTTCGGGACTAGCGAACAATGAGCAGTTCTTC
CASSPSGLANNEQFF
>NA|NA|TRBJ2-7|TRBV29-1
TGCAGCGTTCCTATCAGGGGATACGAGCAGTACTTC
CSVPIRGYEQYF
>TRBD1|NA|TRBJ1-1|TRBV18
TGTGCCAGCTCACCTTCAACTGGCCGGGACAGGATGAACACTGAAGCTTTCTTT
CASSPSTGRDRMNTEAFF
>NA|NA|TRBJ1-1|TRBV19
TGTGCCAGTAGGACCGACATCTCCGGGGGTGAAGCTTTCTTT
CASRTDISGGEAFF
>NA|once|TRBJ2-2|TRBV2
TGTGCCAGCACTGCGGACAGAGCGAACACCGGGGAGCTGTTTTTT
CASTADRANTGELFF
>NA|NA|TRBJ1-1|TRBV5-4
TGTGCCAGCAGGAGAGGGGGGGAGAACACTGAAGCTTTCTTT
CASRRGGENTEAFF
>NA|NA|TRBJ1-1|TRBV29-1
TGCAGCGTTGGGGGACTTCGAGCTTTCTTT
CSVGGLRAFF
>NA|once|TRBJ2-7|TRBV4-3
TGCGCCAGCAGCCAAGGGTTGGGCTTCGGTGACTACGAGCAGTACTTC
CASSQGLGFGDYEQYF
>NA|NA|TRBJ1-2|TRBV5-6
TGTGCCAGCAGCTTGGCAGGGTTGATCTATGGCTACACCTTC
CASSLAGLIYGYTF
>NA|NA|TRBJ1-1|TRBV28
TGTGCCAGCAGTCTCAAGACAGAGAACACTGAAGCTTTCTTT
CASSLKTENTEAFF
>TRBD1|NA|TRBJ2-1|TRBV7-6
TGTGCCAGCAGCTTTGACAGGGGTTATGAGCAGTTCTTC
CASSFDRGYEQFF
>NA|NA|TRBJ2-2|TRBV7-6
TGTGCCAGCAGCTCAAGGCCGGGACAAAACACCGGGGAGCTGTTTTTT
CASSSRPGQNTGELFF
>TRBD1|NA|TRBJ2-1|TRBV4-1
TGCGCCAGCAGCCAAACGACAGGGAGCTCCTACAATGAGCAGTTCTTC
CASSQTTGSSYNEQFF
>NA|NA|TRBJ2-1|TRBV25-1
TGTGCCAGCAGTGAATATTTTTCTTCGGGGAACCCTCGGAATGAGCAGTTCTTC
CASSEYFSSGNPRNEQFF
>NA|NA|TRBJ2-1|TRBV30
TGTGCCTGGGGCTCCAATGAGCAGTTCTTC
CAWGSNEQFF
>NA|few|TRBJ1-3|TRBV7-2
TGTGCCAGCAGCCAATCCAGGGCTACGGGAAACACCATATATTTT
CASSQSRATGNTIYF
>NA|NA|TRBJ1-6|TRBV4-1
TGCGCCAGCAGCCAAGTTCTAACAGGGAATAATTCACCCCTCCACTTT
CASSQVLTGNNSPLHF
>TRBD2|few|TRBJ2-1|TRBV9
TGTGCCAGCAGCGTTGGGACTAGGTCTTACAATGAGCAGTTCTTC
CASSVGTRSYNEQFF
>NA|NA|TRBJ2-1|TRBV6-1
TGTGCCAGCAGTGAACTTGGGGCTGAGCAGTTCTTC
CASSELGAEQFF
>NA|NA|TRBJ2-7|TRBV6-6
TGTGCCAGCAGCCCCCCGCAGGTAGGCGAGCAGTACTTC
CASSPPQVGEQYF
>NA|few|TRBJ2-5|TRBV28
TGTGCCAGCAGTGACCGGGAAGACGTCCTTCCAGAGACCCAGTACTTC
CASSDREDVLPETQYF
>NA|NA|TRBJ2-1|TRBV2
TGTGCCAGCAGGGAGGCCTACAATGAGCAGTTCTTC
CASREAYNEQFF
>NA|NA|TRBJ2-1|TRBV19
TGTGCCAGTAGTATTCTCCCGGGGTCGGTGGATGAGCAGTTCTTC
CASSILPGSVDEQFF
>TRBD1|NA|TRBJ1-1|TRBV7-2
TGTGCCAGCAGCTCCCAGGGGGTAGGTACTGAAGCTTTCTTT
CASSSQGVGTEAFF
>TRBD1|few|TRBJ1-1|TRBV2
TGTGCCAGCAGTCCTCGTGGGACAGGGAACACTGAAGCTTTCTTT
CASSPRGTGNTEAFF